The 22 T cell receptor beta chains presented below share a single source sample, sequenced in a study. From the 5' RACE reads, TCRdb called clonotypes with MiXCR, one entry per CDR3 protein. The repertoire holds 10,000 or so distinct CDR3 sequences, 27% seen once, with approximately 4.3% in the top ten. The sample comprised naive CD4+ T cells sorted from a lymph node. Subset: naive CD4+ T cells, CD4+CD45RA+CD25-. These receptors originate from a female donor with breast cancer.

V usage is TRBV6-2 or TRBV6-3 and J usage is TRBJ2-3; the D is unclear. CDR1 is MNHEY, CDR2 SVGEGT, per germline. Between the trimmed V and J ends, which lost 5 bases and 0 bases, there was a span of 12 bases. The CDR3 covers 15 residues. The CDR3 DNA is TGTGCCAGCAGTATAAGGCACACTAGCACAGATACGCAGTATTTT. It is translated as CASSIRHTSTDTQYF.

In its sample, this clonotype was seen many times. The rearrangement links TRBV5-1 to TRBJ2-1; 9 nucleotides align to TRBD2. This CDR3 has 15 amino acids. Germline V gives CDR1 SGHRS, CDR2 YFSETQ. Unmatched junction bases numbered 6, after V lost 3 bases and J lost 5 bases. In DNA form, the CDR3 reads TGCGCCAGCAGCTCGCTAGCGGGATCGAACAATGAGCAGTTCTTC. Translating gives CASSSLAGSNNEQFF. Full variable domain (outside the CDR3, taken from reference TRBV5-1 and TRBJ2-1): KAGVTQTPRYLIKTRGQQVTLSCSPISGHRSVSWYQQTPGQGLQFLFEYFSETQRNKGNFPGRFSGRQFSNSRSEMNVSTLELGDSALYLCASSSLAGSNNEQFFGPGTRLTVL.

The table lists this clonotype with many counts. This sequence joins TRBV6-1 and TRBJ2-1; 13 nucleotides align to TRBD2. The CDR3 is made up of 19 amino acids. Looked up from germline, CDR1 is MNHNS and CDR2 is SASEGT. V was pared by 5 bases and J by 4 bases, with 14 bases of the junction left unmatched. CDR3 in DNA: TGTGCCAGCAGTCCATGGCCCCGGACTAGCGGGAGCTCATACAATGAGCAGTTCTTC. Its translation: CASSPWPRTSGSSYNEQFF.

By sample fraction, this clonotype is medium-sized. This chain uses TRBV10-2 with TRBJ2-5; 11 bases align to TRBD2. The CDR3 has 15 amino acids. The germline V gene has CDR1 WSHSY and CDR2 SAAADI. V lost 5 bases to trimming and J lost 2 bases; unmatched junction nucleotides: 4. CDR3 nucleotides: TGCGCCAGCAGTTCGCGACTAGCGGGACAAGAGACCCAGTACTTC. It encodes CASSSRLAGQETQYF.

This clonotype was detected many times. CDR3 in amino acids: CAWSEDRGTYGYTF. CDR3 nucleotides: TGTGCCTGGAGTGAGGACAGAGGAACCTATGGCTACACCTTC. This chain connects TRBV30 to TRBJ1-2; possibly TRBD1 for D (6 bases). Trimming removed 1 base from V and 4 bases from J, with 13 bases in between. The CDR3 contains 14 residues. CDR1 is GTSNPN, CDR2 SVGIG, per germline (reference sequence).

Written as DNA, the CDR3 is TGTGCCACCAGTGACCCGGGACAGGCTTACAATGAGCAGTTCTTC. Protein sequence: CATSDPGQAYNEQFF. The chain combines TRBV24-1 with TRBJ2-1; 8 bases match TRBD1. Unmatched junction bases numbered 5, after V lost 4 bases and J lost 4 bases. CDR1 is KGHDR and CDR2 is SFDVKD in the germline V gene. This CDR3 region has 15 residues.

As concerns this clonotype: The conserved phenylalanine or tryptophan normally closing the CDR3 is absent here, so this likely arose from a read error. The rearrangement links TRBV18 to TRBJ2-3, with D possibly matching TRBD2 (5 bases). The CDR3 is made up of 16 amino acids. V shed 1 base and J shed 1 base, with 12 bases lying between them. Germline-derived CDR1 and CDR2 are KGHSH and LQKENI. This CDR3 reads CASSPQGTRGTDTQYS. In nucleotides, the CDR3 is TGTGCCAGCTCACCACAGGGCACTAGAGGCACAGATACGCAGTATTCT.

This chain connects TRBV24-1 to TRBJ1-2; D ambiguous. The V and J ends lost 3 bases and 8 bases respectively, with 15 bases between them. Germline CDR1 is KGHDR and CDR2 is SFDVKD. The CDR3 length is 14 residues. CDR3 coding DNA: TGTGCCACCAGTGATCCCACTTCGGGGAGCGGCTACACCTTC. Its translation is CATSDPTSGSGYTF.

This clonotype has a handful of counts. The chain is built from TRBV5-1 and TRBJ2-7, with TRBD2 matching over 7 bases. The trim removed 4 bases at V and 5 bases at J, leaving 9 bases unmatched. The CDR3 runs to 14 residues. Germline CDR1 SGHRS, CDR2 YFSETQ. The CDR3 nucleotides read TGCGCCAGCAGCGGGCGGGAGAGTGACAACGAGCAGTACTTC. Translating it yields CASSGRESDNEQYF.

This clonotype was counted many times. The rearrangement joins TRBV24-1 to TRBJ2-1; 8 nucleotides align to TRBD1. J lost 5 bases, V lost 4 bases, and 6 bases had no gene match. The V gene's germline CDR1 is KGHDR and CDR2 SFDVKD. CDR3 length: 15 amino acids. Here the CDR3 reads CATSELSGGHNEQFF. In nucleotides, the CDR3 is TGTGCCACCAGTGAGCTTTCAGGGGGCCACAATGAGCAGTTCTTC.

Within the sample, this clonotype is medium-sized. The chain is built from TRBV11-2 and TRBJ2-1; D possibly uses TRBD1 or TRBD2 (6 bases each). CDR1 is SGHAT and CDR2 is FQNNGV in the germline V gene. Trimming stripped 1 base from V and 7 bases from J, with 14 bases between. CDR3 length: 15 residues. For the CDR3, the DNA is TGTGCCAGCAGCTTAGGGGGGCGGGATGTGAATGAGCAGTTCTTC. Translation: CASSLGGRDVNEQFF. The variable domain in full, with the rest retrieved from reference TRBV11-2 and TRBJ2-1, is EAGVAQSPRYKIIEKRQSVAFWCNPISGHATLYWYQQILGQGPKLLIQFQNNGVVDDSQLPKDRFSAERLKGVDSTLKIQPAKLEDSAVYLCASSLGGRDVNEQFFGPGTRLTVL.

The chain has TRBV3-1 and TRBJ1-1; D remains unclear. The germline V and J ends were trimmed by 3 bases and 6 bases, with 17 bases remaining between them. CDR1 is LGHDT, CDR2 YNNKEL, per germline (reference sequence). The CDR3 is 15 amino acids. The chain's CDR3 is CASSHGPGRGAEAFF. Written as DNA, the CDR3 is TGTGCCAGCAGCCACGGACCTGGGAGAGGCGCTGAAGCTTTCTTT.

The chain couples TRBV15 to TRBJ1-1; 7 positions match TRBD1. Germline V gives CDR1 LNHNV, CDR2 YYDKDF (reference sequence). The CDR3 is made up of 16 amino acids. The V gene end was trimmed by 2 bases and the J gene end by 11 bases; junction bases not matched to a gene: 17. Written as DNA, the CDR3 is TGTGCCACCAGCAGACCACAGACAGGGCTAGTCCTGAGGGCTTTCTTT. Translating gives CATSRPQTGLVLRAFF.

This clonotype was counted ten times or more. The rearrangement links TRBV4-2 to TRBJ2-7; TRBD1 matches 7 bases. CDR3 length: 14 amino acids. Losses at the gene ends were 5 bases for V and 0 bases for J; bases not matched to a gene: 4. Per the germline V gene, CDR1 is LGHNA and CDR2 is YNFKEQ. The CDR3 loop reads CASSGTEVSYEQYF. The DNA of the CDR3 is TGTGCCAGCAGCGGGACAGAGGTCTCCTACGAGCAGTACTTC.

This clonotype was recorded at least ten times. The CDR3 nucleotides are TGTGCCAGCAGCGTAGACATGGGGGATATCGGCGAGACCCAGTACTTC. Encoded protein: CASSVDMGDIGETQYF. The rearrangement links TRBV9 to TRBJ2-5; the D call may be TRBD1 or TRBD2 (5 bases each). Per germline, CDR1 SGDLS and CDR2 YYNGEE. This CDR3 spans 16 amino acids. V was shortened by 0 bases and J by 5 bases, with 17 bases between the two germline ends.

The V call is TRBV9, the J call TRBJ2-7; 9 bases agree with TRBD1. The CDR3 is 16 residues long. J lost 6 bases, V lost 0 bases, and 10 bases had no gene match. Germline V lookup: CDR1 SGDLS, CDR2 YYNGEE. The CDR3 coding sequence is TGTGCCAGCAGCGTAGATAGTGGGACAGGGATCTCCGAGCAGTACTTC. Translated, it gives CASSVDSGTGISEQYF.

This clonotype is medium-sized in the sample. This chain connects TRBV4-1 to TRBJ2-1; D might be TRBD1 or TRBD2, each matching 6 bases. V was trimmed by 1 base and J by 6 bases, leaving 16 bases between them. The CDR3 length is 16 residues. Looked up from germline, CDR1 is MGHRA and CDR2 is YSYEKL. CDR3 sequence: CASSQVGGRAGNEQFF. The CDR3 coding sequence is TGCGCCAGCAGCCAAGTGGGGGGCAGGGCTGGCAATGAGCAGTTCTTC.

The chain carries TRBV20-1 and TRBJ1-6, with D possibly being TRBD1 (5 bases). CDR3 size: 14 residues. The germline V and J ends were trimmed by 3 bases and 9 bases, with 15 bases remaining between them. The V gene's germline CDR1 is DFQATT and CDR2 SNEGSKA (reference sequence). This CDR3 is CSARVEGVRSPLHF. CDR3 DNA: TGCAGTGCTAGGGTTGAAGGGGTACGTTCACCCCTCCACTTT.

This clonotype was detected a few times. This sequence joins TRBV7-9 and TRBJ2-1; 13 bases align to TRBD2. V lost 3 bases, J lost 6 bases, and 8 bases stayed unmatched. Germline V lookup: CDR1 SEHNR, CDR2 FQNEAQ (reference sequence). There are 17 residues in the CDR3. This chain's CDR3 is CASSLGTSGRESNEQFF. The CDR3 coding sequence is TGTGCCAGCAGCTTGGGTACTAGCGGGAGGGAGAGCAATGAGCAGTTCTTC.

The J gene is TRBJ2-1, the V gene TRBV20-1, with D perhaps matching TRBD2 (6 bases). Looked up from germline, CDR1 is DFQATT and CDR2 is SNEGSKA (reference sequence). The CDR3 spans 12 residues. With 6 bases removed from V and 5 bases from J, the gap between germline ends came to 11 bases. The CDR3 DNA is TGCAGTGCGAGGGGACTTAACAATGAGCAGTTCTTC. Its protein is CSARGLNNEQFF.

Concerning this clonotype: A much larger clone lies a single base off, so this may be a read error. Because the CDR3 is missing its conserved closing phenylalanine or tryptophan, this is likely a read error. The rearrangement links TRBV28 to TRBJ1-2, with 8 nucleotides matching TRBD1. J gave up 4 bases and V 3 bases, and 10 bases lay outside the gene matches. This CDR3 is 16 amino acids long. CDR1 is MDHEN, CDR2 SYDVKM, per germline. The CDR3 DNA sequence: TGTGCCAGCAGTTTCAACCCCAGGGGGCGGTTCTATGGCTACACCTAC. It encodes CASSFNPRGRFYGYTY.

The V gene is TRBV6-1, the J gene TRBJ1-2; D is unresolved. Deletions cut 7 bases from V and 5 bases from J, with 23 bases between. The germline V gene encodes CDR1 MNHNS and CDR2 SASEGT. This CDR3 contains 16 residues. CDR3 loop: CASTQSVWTSPYGYTF. The CDR3 DNA sequence: TGTGCCAGCACCCAAAGTGTGTGGACGAGCCCATATGGCTACACCTTC.